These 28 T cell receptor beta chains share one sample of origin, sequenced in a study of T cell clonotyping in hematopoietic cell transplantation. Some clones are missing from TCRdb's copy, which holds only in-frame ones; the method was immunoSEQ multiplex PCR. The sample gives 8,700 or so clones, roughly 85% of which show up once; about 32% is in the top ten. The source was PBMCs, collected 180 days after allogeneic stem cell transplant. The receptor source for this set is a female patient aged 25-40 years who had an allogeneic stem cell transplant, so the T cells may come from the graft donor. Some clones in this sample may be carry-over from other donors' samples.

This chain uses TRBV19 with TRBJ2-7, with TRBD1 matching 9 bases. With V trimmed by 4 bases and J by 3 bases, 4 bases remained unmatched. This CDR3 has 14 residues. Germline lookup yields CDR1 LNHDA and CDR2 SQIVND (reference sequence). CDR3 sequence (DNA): TGTGCCAGTAGTAGGGGGACAGGGCTCTACGAGCAGTACTTC. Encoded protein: CASSRGTGLYEQYF.

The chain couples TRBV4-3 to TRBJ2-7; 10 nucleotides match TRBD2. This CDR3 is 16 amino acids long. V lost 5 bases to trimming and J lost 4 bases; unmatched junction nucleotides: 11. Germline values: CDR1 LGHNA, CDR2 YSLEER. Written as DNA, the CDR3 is TGCGCCAGCAGCTTAGAAGGTCCAGCGGGGGGGTACGAGCAGTACTTC. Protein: CASSLEGPAGGYEQYF.

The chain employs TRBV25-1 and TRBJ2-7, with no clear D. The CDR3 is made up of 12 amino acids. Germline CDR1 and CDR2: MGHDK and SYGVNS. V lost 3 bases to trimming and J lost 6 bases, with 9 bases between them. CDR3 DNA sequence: TGTGCCAGCAGTGACACCTTCTCCGAGCAGTACTTC. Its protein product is CASSDTFSEQYF.

The CDR3 protein is CASSLGQAKAYEQYF. Here the CDR3 DNA reads TGTGCCAGCAGCTTAGGACAGGCTAAGGCCTACGAGCAGTACTTC. The chain uses TRBV5-4 and TRBJ2-7, with 7 bases lining up with TRBD1. The germline V gene has CDR1 SGHNT and CDR2 YYREEE (reference sequence). The junction had 7 bases not matched to a gene; V was cut back by 2 bases and J by 2 bases. The CDR3 loop spans 15 amino acids.

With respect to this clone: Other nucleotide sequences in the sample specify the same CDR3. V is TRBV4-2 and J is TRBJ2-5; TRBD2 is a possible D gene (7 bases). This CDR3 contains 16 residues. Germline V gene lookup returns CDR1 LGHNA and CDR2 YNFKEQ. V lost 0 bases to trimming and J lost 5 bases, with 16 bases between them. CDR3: CASSQEGGGARETQYF. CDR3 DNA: TGTGCCAGCAGCCAAGAAGGAGGGGGGGCCCGGGAGACCCAGTACTTC.

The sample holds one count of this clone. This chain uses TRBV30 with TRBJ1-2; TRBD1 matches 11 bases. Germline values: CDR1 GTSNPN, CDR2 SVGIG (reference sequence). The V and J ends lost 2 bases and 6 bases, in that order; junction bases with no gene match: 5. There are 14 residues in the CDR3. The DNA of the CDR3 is TGTGCCTGGAGTAGGACAGGGGGCGCAAATGGCTACACCTTC. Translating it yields CAWSRTGGANGYTF. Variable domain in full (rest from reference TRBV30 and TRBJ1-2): SQTIHQWPATLVQPVGSPLSLECTVEGTSNPNLYWYRQAAGRGLQLLFYSVGIGQISSEVPQNLSASRPQDRQFILSSKKLLLSDSGFYLCAWSRTGGANGYTFGSGTRLTVV.

The DNA of the CDR3 is TGTGCCAGCAGTGAAGGGTTGGGGGTTGTTGCCCAAGAGACCCAGTACTTC. It codes for CASSEGLGVVAQETQYF. The rearrangement uses TRBV25-1 and TRBJ2-5; D may be TRBD1 or TRBD2 (5 bases each). This CDR3 has 17 amino acids. The germline V gene has CDR1 MGHDK and CDR2 SYGVNS. V lost 2 bases to trimming and J lost 1 base, with 17 bases between them.

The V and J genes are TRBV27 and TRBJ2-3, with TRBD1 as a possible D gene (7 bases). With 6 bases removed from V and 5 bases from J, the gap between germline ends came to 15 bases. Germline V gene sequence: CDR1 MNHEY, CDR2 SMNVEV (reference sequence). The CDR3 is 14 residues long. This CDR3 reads CASSPRGAEDTQYF. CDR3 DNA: TGTGCCAGCAGCCCCAGGGGGGCCGAAGATACGCAGTATTTT.

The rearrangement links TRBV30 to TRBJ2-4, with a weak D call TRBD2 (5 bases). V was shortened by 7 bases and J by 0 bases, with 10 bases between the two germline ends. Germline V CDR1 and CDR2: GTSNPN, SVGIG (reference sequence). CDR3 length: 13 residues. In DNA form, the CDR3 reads TGTGCCTCCTGGGAGCTAGCCAAAAACATTCAGTACTTC. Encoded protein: CASWELAKNIQYF.

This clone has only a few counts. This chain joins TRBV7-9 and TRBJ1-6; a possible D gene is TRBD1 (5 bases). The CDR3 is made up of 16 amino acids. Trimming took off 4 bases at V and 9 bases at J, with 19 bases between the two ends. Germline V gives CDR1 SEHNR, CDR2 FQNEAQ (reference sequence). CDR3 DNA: TGTGCCAGCAGCTACGGTGGGCCAGGGAGTGGTTCACCCCTCCACTTT. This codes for CASSYGGPGSGSPLHF.

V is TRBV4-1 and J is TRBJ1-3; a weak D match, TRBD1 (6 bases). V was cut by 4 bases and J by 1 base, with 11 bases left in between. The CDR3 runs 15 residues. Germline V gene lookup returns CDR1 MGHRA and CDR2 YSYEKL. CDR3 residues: CASSPQGQSGNTIYF. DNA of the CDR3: TGCGCCAGCAGCCCTCAGGGGCAGTCTGGAAACACCATATATTTT.

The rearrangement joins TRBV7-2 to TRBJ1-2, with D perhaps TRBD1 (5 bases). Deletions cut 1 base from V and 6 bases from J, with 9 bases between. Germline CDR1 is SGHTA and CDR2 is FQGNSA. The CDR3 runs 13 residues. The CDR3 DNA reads TGTGCCAGCAGCTTAGTGGCGGGGGATGGCTACACCTTC. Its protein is CASSLVAGDGYTF.

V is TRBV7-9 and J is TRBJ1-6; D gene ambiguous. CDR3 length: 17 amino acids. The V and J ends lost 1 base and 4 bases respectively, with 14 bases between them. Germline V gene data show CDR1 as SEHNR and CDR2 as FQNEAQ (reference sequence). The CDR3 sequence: CASSLGDVFSYNSPLHF. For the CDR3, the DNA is TGTGCCAGCAGCTTAGGCGATGTGTTCTCATATAATTCACCCCTCCACTTT.

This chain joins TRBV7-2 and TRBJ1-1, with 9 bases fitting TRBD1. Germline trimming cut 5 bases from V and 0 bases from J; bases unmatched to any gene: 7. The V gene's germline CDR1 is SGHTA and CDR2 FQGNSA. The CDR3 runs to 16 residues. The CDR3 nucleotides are TGTGCCAGCAGCCCAAGGGGGGACAGGGTGAACACTGAAGCTTTCTTT. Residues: CASSPRGDRVNTEAFF.

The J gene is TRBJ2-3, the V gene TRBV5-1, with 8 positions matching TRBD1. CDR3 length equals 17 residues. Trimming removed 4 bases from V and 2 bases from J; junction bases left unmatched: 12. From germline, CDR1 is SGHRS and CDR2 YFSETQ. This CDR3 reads CASSGAQIRGPTDTQYF. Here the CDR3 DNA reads TGCGCCAGCAGCGGGGCTCAAATCAGGGGGCCCACAGATACGCAGTATTTT.

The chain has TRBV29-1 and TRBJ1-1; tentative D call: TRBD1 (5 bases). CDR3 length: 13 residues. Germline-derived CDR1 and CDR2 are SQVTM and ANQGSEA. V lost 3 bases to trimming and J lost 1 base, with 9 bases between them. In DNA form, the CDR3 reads TGCAGCGTTGATCTGGGGGGGAACACTGAAGCTTTCTTT. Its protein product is CSVDLGGNTEAFF.

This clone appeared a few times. The CDR3 nucleotides read TGTGCCATCAGTGAGTCGGAAGGGGGGGGGACTGAAGCTTTCTTT. Its protein is CAISESEGGGTEAFF. This chain links TRBV10-3 with TRBJ1-1; the D gene is possibly TRBD1 (6 bases). The germline CDR1 and CDR2 sequences are ENHRY and SYGVKD. V lost 0 bases to trimming and J lost 5 bases, with 13 bases between them. The CDR3 runs 15 residues.

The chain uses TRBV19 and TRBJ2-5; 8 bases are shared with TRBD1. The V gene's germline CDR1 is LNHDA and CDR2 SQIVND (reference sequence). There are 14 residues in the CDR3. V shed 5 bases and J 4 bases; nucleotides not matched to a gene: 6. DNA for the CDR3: TGTGCCAGTAGTGAGGGCAGGGGGCCAGAGACCCAGTACTTC. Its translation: CASSEGRGPETQYF.

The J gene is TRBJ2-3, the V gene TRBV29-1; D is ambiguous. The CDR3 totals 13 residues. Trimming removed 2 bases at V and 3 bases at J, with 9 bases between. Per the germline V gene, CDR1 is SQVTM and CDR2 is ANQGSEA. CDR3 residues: CSVEPTTTDTQYF. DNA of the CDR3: TGCAGCGTTGAACCAACCACGACAGATACGCAGTATTTT.

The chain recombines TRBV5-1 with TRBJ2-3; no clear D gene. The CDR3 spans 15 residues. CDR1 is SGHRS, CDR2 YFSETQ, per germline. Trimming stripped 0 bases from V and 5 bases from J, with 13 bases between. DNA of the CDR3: TGCGCCAGCAGCTTGGGGGCGAGTTCTCAAGATACGCAGTATTTT. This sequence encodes CASSLGASSQDTQYF.

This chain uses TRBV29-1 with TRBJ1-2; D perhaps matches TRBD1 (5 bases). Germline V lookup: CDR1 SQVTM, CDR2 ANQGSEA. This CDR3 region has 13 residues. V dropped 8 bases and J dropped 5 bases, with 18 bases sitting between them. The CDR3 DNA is TGCAGCTTCGGGGAAGGGCAGGGATATGGCTACACCTTC. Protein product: CSFGEGQGYGYTF. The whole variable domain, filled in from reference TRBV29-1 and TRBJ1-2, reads SAVISQKPSRDICQRGTSLTIQCQVDSQVTMMFWYRQQPGQSLTLIATANQGSEATYESGFVIDKFPISRPNLTFSTLTVSNMSPEDSSIYLCSFGEGQGYGYTFGSGTRLTVV.

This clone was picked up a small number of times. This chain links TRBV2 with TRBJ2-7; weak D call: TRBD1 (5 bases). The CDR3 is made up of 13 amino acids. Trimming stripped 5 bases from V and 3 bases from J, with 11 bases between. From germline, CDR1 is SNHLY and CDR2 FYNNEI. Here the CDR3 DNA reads TGTGCCAGCAGTAGACAGATTAACTACGAGCAGTACTTC. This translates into CASSRQINYEQYF.

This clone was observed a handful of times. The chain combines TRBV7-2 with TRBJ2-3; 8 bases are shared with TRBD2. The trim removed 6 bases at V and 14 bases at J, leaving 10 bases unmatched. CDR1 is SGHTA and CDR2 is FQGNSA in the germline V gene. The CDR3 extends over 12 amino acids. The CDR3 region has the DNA TGTGCCAGCAGTACTAGCGGCACTCGCTTGTATTTT. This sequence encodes CASSTSGTRLYF.

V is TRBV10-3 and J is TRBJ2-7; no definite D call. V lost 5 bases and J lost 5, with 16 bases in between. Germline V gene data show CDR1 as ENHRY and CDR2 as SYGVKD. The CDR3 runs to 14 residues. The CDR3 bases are TGTGCCATCAGTCCGACCTCCGACAACAACGAGCAGTACTTC. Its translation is CAISPTSDNNEQYF.

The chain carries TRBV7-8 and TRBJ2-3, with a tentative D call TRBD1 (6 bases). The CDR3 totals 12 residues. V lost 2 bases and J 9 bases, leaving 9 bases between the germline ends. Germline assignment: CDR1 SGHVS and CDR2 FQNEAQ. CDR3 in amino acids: CASSLTGTTQYF. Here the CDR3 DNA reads TGTGCCAGCAGCTTAACAGGGACAACGCAGTATTTT.

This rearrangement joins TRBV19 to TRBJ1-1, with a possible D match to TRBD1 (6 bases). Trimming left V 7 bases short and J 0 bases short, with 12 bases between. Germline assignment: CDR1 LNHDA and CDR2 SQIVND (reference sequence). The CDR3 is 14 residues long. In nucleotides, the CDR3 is TGTGCCAGTACGTTCACAGGGCTGAACACTGAAGCTTTCTTT. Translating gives CASTFTGLNTEAFF.

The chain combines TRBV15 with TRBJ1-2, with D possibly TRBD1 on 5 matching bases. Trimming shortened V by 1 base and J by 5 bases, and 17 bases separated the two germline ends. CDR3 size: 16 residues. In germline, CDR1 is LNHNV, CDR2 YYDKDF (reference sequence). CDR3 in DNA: TGTGCCACCAGCAGAGGTGCCAGCGTGGGGGGGTATGGCTACACCTTC. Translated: CATSRGASVGGYGYTF.

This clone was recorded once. The CDR3 nucleotides read TGTGCCTGGAGTGTCGGGACGGTTAGCAATCAGCCCCAGCATTTT. Amino acids: CAWSVGTVSNQPQHF. The chain combines TRBV30 with TRBJ1-5, with D perhaps TRBD1 (5 bases). CDR3 size: 15 residues. Per germline, CDR1 GTSNPN and CDR2 SVGIG (reference sequence). V lost 0 bases to trimming and J lost 0 bases, with 9 bases between them.